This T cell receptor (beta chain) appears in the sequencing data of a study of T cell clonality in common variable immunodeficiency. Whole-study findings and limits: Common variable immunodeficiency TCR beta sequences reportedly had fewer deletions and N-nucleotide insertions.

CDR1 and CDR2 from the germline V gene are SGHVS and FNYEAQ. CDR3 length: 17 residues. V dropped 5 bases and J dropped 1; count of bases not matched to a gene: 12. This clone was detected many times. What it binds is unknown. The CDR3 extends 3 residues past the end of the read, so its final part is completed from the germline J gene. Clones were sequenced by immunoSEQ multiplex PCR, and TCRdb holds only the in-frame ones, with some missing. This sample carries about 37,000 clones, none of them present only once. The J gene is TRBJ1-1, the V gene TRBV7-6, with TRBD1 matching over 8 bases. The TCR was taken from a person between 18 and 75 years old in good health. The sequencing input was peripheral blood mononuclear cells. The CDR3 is CASSPNLAGGSNTEAFF. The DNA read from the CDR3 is TGTGCCAGCAGCCCCAATTTGGCAGGGGGCTCGAACACTGAA.